A selection of T cell receptor beta chains follows, all from one sample in a study of naive and memory T cell subsets. MiXCR, run by TCRdb on the UMI-ligation and nested PCR reads, gives a single entry per CDR3 protein. This table holds 140,000 to 150,000 distinct CDR3 sequences, approximately 15% found once. Sequenced material: naive CD4+ T cells from blood. The source of these receptors is a human donor in good health. CDR3s include the opening cysteine and the closing phenylalanine or tryptophan. A D gene is named only where the DNA matches it firmly. Size values are once, few and many counts, or a class for expanded clones, and some rows have none.

clone size | J gene | V gene | D gene | CDR3 protein | CDR3 DNA
- | TRBJ1-2 | TRBV5-1 | - | CASSFPGGRGYTF | TGCGCCAGCAGCTTTCCCGGGGGCAGGGGCTACACCTTC
- | TRBJ2-1 | TRBV20-1 | - | CSARSQSNEQFF | TGCAGTGCTAGAAGCCAAAGTAATGAGCAGTTCTTC
- | TRBJ1-4 | TRBV12-3/TRBV12-4 | TRBD1 | CASSLIRGSANEKLFF | TGTGCCAGCAGTTTAATCAGGGGGTCGGCTAATGAAAAACTGTTTTTT
- | TRBJ1-4 | TRBV2 | TRBD1 | CASRKTGVNNEKLFF | TGTGCCAGCAGGAAGACAGGGGTGAATAATGAAAAACTGTTTTTT
few | TRBJ2-7 | TRBV6-2/TRBV6-3 | TRBD2 | CASSYSGRTSYEQYF | TGTGCCAGCAGTTACAGCGGGAGGACCTCCTACGAGCAGTACTTC
- | TRBJ2-7 | TRBV28 | - | CASRASTGNLYEQYF | TGTGCCAGCAGGGCTTCGACTGGGAACCTTTACGAGCAGTACTTC
few | TRBJ2-1 | TRBV11-2 | - | CASSPTPGLQFF | TGTGCCAGCAGCCCTACACCGGGACTGCAGTTCTTC
few | TRBJ2-7 | TRBV18 | TRBD2 | CASSPIAGAVGDEQYF | TGTGCCAGCTCACCTATAGCGGGAGCCGTCGGCGACGAGCAGTACTTC
- | TRBJ2-7 | TRBV20-1 | TRBD2 | CSAPGRSYEQYF | TGCAGTGCGCCCGGGAGGTCCTACGAGCAGTACTTC
- | TRBJ2-2 | TRBV7-8 | - | CASSTDPLQRANTGELFF | TGTGCCAGCAGCACAGACCCGCTTCAGCGCGCGAACACCGGGGAGCTGTTTTTT
- | TRBJ1-2 | TRBV27 | - | CASSSLRANYGYTF | TGTGCCAGCAGTTCATTGAGGGCTAACTATGGCTACACCTTC
- | TRBJ2-7 | TRBV6-2/TRBV6-3 | TRBD1 | CASSYLGQGKRGEQYF | TGTGCCAGCAGTTACTTGGGACAGGGGAAACGGGGCGAGCAGTACTTC
- | TRBJ2-3 | TRBV7-9 | - | CASSLGGWADTQYF | TGTGCCAGCAGCTTGGGTGGTTGGGCAGATACGCAGTATTTT
few | TRBJ2-2 | TRBV5-1 | TRBD2 | CASSPTGLAGIGELFF | TGCGCCAGCAGCCCAACGGGACTAGCGGGTATCGGGGAGCTGTTTTTT
- | TRBJ2-7 | TRBV20-1 | - | CSAKVGSYEQYF | TGCAGTGCTAAGGTGGGCTCCTACGAGCAGTACTTC
- | TRBJ2-3 | TRBV19 | - | CASSSRQKTSKDTQYF | TGTGCCAGTAGTTCCAGACAGAAAACTAGCAAAGATACGCAGTATTTT
few | TRBJ2-1 | TRBV11-3 | - | CASSLGLRHSYNEQFF | TGTGCCAGCAGCTTAGGGTTGAGGCACTCCTACAATGAGCAGTTCTTC
few | TRBJ1-4 | TRBV3-1 | - | CASSLYPPQSPNEKLFF | TGTGCCAGCAGCCTCTACCCCCCGCAGAGCCCTAATGAAAAACTGTTTTTT
many | TRBJ2-3 | TRBV2 | TRBD1 | CASCRDRGTDTQYF | TGTGCCAGCTGCCGGGACAGGGGCACAGATACGCAGTATTTT
few | TRBJ2-7 | TRBV12-3/TRBV12-4 | - | CASSLVARSSYEQYF | TGTGCCAGCAGTTTAGTAGCCCGGAGCTCCTACGAGCAGTACTTC
few | TRBJ2-7 | TRBV7-2 | TRBD1 | CASSLRVSGQTYEQYF | TGTGCCAGCAGCTTACGGGTCTCGGGACAGACCTACGAGCAGTACTTC
few | TRBJ2-7 | TRBV7-9 | - | CASSPVGRWSYEQYF | TGTGCCAGCAGCCCTGTAGGCCGGTGGTCCTACGAGCAGTACTTC
few | TRBJ2-2 | TRBV5-1 | - | CASSSRSNTGELFF | TGCGCCAGCAGCTCTCGCTCGAACACCGGGGAGCTGTTTTTT
few | TRBJ2-2 | TRBV10-3 | TRBD1 | CAISERQGVDTGELFF | TGTGCCATCAGTGAGAGGCAGGGGGTAGACACCGGGGAGCTGTTTTTT
few | TRBJ2-7 | TRBV6-2/TRBV6-3 | - | CASSYDRPGYEQYF | TGTGCCAGCAGTTACGACAGACCCGGGTACGAGCAGTACTTC
- | TRBJ2-3 | TRBV11-3 | TRBD2 | CASSRGGTSRSTDTQYF | TGTGCCAGCAGCCGGGGGGGGACTAGCCGAAGCACAGATACGCAGTATTTT
many | TRBJ2-1 | TRBV7-9 | TRBD2 | CASSLDSGPYNEQFF | TGTGCCAGCAGCTTAGATAGCGGGCCGTACAATGAGCAGTTCTTC
- | TRBJ2-5 | TRBV20-1 | - | CSALAGGAKETQYF | TGCAGTGCCCTCGCAGGAGGCGCGAAAGAGACCCAGTACTTC
- | TRBJ2-3 | TRBV7-2 | TRBD2 | CASSLGTSGRASADTQYF | TGTGCCAGCAGCTTAGGGACTAGCGGGAGGGCCTCGGCAGATACGCAGTATTTT
- | TRBJ2-1 | TRBV18 | TRBD2 | CASSGLAVHNEQFF | TGTGCCAGCTCCGGACTAGCGGTCCACAATGAGCAGTTCTTC
few | TRBJ2-1 | TRBV3-1 | - | CASSQEISAYNEQFF | TGTGCCAGCAGCCAAGAAATTAGCGCCTACAATGAGCAGTTCTTC
few | TRBJ2-3 | TRBV12-3/TRBV12-4 | - | CASRPDLGVTDTQYF | TGTGCCAGCAGACCCGACTTGGGAGTCACAGATACGCAGTATTTT
- | TRBJ2-3 | TRBV20-1 | TRBD2 | CSARVRGSQADTQYF | TGCAGTGCTAGAGTGCGCGGGAGCCAAGCAGATACGCAGTATTTT
few | TRBJ2-7 | TRBV2 | - | CASGLAALSSYEQYF | TGTGCCAGCGGGTTAGCGGCTCTAAGCTCCTACGAGCAGTACTTC